Listed below are T cell receptor beta chains from one sample, sequenced in a study of monozygotic twins with inflammatory bowel disease. TCRdb reworked the 5' RACE reads into one entry per CDR3 protein, no DNA. This sample's clone table lists approximately 160,000 distinct CDR3 sequences. Sequenced material: blood. These receptor sequences come from a human donor with ulcerative colitis or Crohn's disease, or a healthy co-twin of an affected twin (not recorded which). Both conserved end residues are part of each CDR3. Fields, in order: CDR3 length, V gene, J gene, CDR3 protein.

cdr3_length: 15
v_call: TRBV9
j_call: TRBJ2-7
cdr3_aa: CASSPRQGFQDEQYF

cdr3_length: 16
v_call: TRBV11-2
j_call: TRBJ1-1
cdr3_aa: CASSFEFGAVNTEAFF

cdr3_length: 12
v_call: TRBV29-1
j_call: TRBJ2-3
cdr3_aa: CSSRTGTDTQYF

cdr3_length: 13
v_call: TRBV28
j_call: TRBJ2-2
cdr3_aa: CASSFSGAKELFF

cdr3_length: 15
v_call: TRBV25-1
j_call: TRBJ2-7
cdr3_aa: CASSEFGGRGNEQYF

cdr3_length: 14
v_call: TRBV11-2
j_call: TRBJ2-5
cdr3_aa: CASSLPLKQETQYF

cdr3_length: 17
v_call: TRBV28
j_call: TRBJ2-5
cdr3_aa: CASSSPGLAGGGETQYF

cdr3_length: 14
v_call: TRBV19
j_call: TRBJ2-3
cdr3_aa: CASSLGLPTDTQYF

cdr3_length: 17
v_call: TRBV20-1
j_call: TRBJ2-1
cdr3_aa: CSRTGRTSRSSYNEQFF

cdr3_length: 15
v_call: TRBV7-2
j_call: TRBJ2-3
cdr3_aa: CASSLEARFTDTQYF

cdr3_length: 14
v_call: TRBV7-3
j_call: TRBJ1-4
cdr3_aa: CASSQGQPGEKLFF

cdr3_length: 15
v_call: TRBV10-1
j_call: TRBJ1-1
cdr3_aa: CASSELAPKNTEAFF

cdr3_length: 16
v_call: TRBV5-1
j_call: TRBJ2-1
cdr3_aa: CASSPLTIQGASEQFF

cdr3_length: 13
v_call: TRBV24-1
j_call: TRBJ1-5
cdr3_aa: CATSGTVNQPQHF